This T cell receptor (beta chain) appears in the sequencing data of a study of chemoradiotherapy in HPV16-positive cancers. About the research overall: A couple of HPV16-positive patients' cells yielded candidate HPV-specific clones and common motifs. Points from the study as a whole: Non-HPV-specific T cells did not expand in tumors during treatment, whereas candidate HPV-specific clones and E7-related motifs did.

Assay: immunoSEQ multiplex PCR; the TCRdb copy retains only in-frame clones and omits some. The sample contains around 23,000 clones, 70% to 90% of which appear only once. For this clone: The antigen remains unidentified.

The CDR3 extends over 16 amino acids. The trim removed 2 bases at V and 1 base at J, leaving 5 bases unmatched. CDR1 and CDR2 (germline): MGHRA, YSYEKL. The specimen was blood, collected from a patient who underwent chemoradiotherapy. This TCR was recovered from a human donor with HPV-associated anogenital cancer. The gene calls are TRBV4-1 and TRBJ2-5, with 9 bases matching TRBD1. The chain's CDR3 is CASSQPDRGSQETQYF. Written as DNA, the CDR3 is TGCGCCAGCAGCCAACCGGACAGGGGAAGCCAAGAGACCCAGTACTTC.